The clone carrying this T cell receptor beta chain was seen more than once but under ten times. This sample is part of a study of blood T cell repertoires in COVID-19. Whole-study context: Both acute and convalescent COVID-19 samples were obtained from the United States, Italy and Spain. PBMCs, B-cell-depleted T cells, or T cells provided the cDNA or gDNA that made up the material.

Repertoires were generated with immunoSEQ multiplex PCR, while TCRdb's copy carries only in-frame clones and drops some. The table includes about 190,000 clones, 85% to 90% detected once. Between the trimmed V and J ends, which lost 3 bases and 0 bases, there was a span of 11 bases. Germline lookup yields CDR1 GTSNPN and CDR2 SVGIG (reference sequence). CDR3 length: 14 residues. The sequencing sample was made of peripheral blood. The chain links TRBV30 to TRBJ1-2; no reliable D call. The source of this sequence is a man younger than 35 with active or convalescent COVID-19. CDR3 sequence (DNA): TGTGCCTGGAGCCCCGGGAGTCCTAACTATGGCTACACCTTC. As protein: CAWSPGSPNYGYTF.